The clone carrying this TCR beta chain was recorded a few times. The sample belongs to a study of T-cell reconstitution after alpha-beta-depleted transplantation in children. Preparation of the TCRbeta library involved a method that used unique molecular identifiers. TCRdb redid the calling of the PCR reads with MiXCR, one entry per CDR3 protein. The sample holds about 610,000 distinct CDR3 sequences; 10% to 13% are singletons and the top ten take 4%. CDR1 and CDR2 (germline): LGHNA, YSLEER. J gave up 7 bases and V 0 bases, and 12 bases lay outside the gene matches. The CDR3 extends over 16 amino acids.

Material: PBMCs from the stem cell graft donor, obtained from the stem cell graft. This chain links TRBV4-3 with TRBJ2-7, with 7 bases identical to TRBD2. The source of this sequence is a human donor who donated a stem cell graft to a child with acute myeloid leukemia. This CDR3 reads CASSQDRAGELGEQYF. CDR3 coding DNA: TGCGCCAGCAGCCAAGATCGGGCGGGAGAATTAGGGGAGCAGTACTTC.